The next 12 T cell receptor beta chains were all read from a single sample in a study of shared clonotypes between healthy human individuals. Repertoires were generated with immunoSEQ multiplex PCR, while TCRdb's copy carries only in-frame clones and drops some. The sample holds some 500,000 clones, 90% to 96% seen once. Source material: naive CD4+ T cells sorted from blood. Indicated subset: CD45RA+ positively selected. Every receptor here comes from a woman between 25 and 40 years old in good health.

The chain joins TRBV5-1 to TRBJ2-1; 10 nucleotides line up with TRBD2. The CDR3 runs to 16 residues. With V trimmed by 5 bases and J by 0 bases, 5 bases remained unmatched. Germline-derived CDR1 and CDR2 are SGHRS and YFSETQ. The CDR3 DNA is TGCGCCAGCAGTCCGACTAGCGGGCACTCCTACAATGAGCAGTTCTTC. Its protein is CASSPTSGHSYNEQFF. Full variable domain (missing parts from reference TRBV5-1 and TRBJ2-1): KAGVTQTPRYLIKTRGQQVTLSCSPISGHRSVSWYQQTPGQGLQFLFEYFSETQRNKGNFPGRFSGRQFSNSRSEMNVSTLELGDSALYLCASSPTSGHSYNEQFFGPGTRLTVL.

Comment on this clone: At the DNA level, this CDR3 is encoded by other sequences in the same sample as well. The V gene is TRBV7-9, the J gene TRBJ2-7; D gene ambiguous. Germline V gives CDR1 SEHNR, CDR2 FQNEAQ (reference sequence). This CDR3 has 11 residues. The germline V and J ends were trimmed by 3 bases and 7 bases, with 7 bases remaining between them. This chain's CDR3 is CASSLGREQYF. The DNA of the CDR3 is TGTGCCAGCAGCTTGGGTCGTGAGCAGTACTTC.

The chain carries TRBV27 and TRBJ1-1, with 8 nucleotides matching TRBD1. With V trimmed by 4 bases and J by 1 base, 2 bases remained unmatched. This CDR3 region has 14 residues. CDR1 MNHEY and CDR2 SMNVEV come from the germline V gene (reference sequence). The CDR3 sequence is CASSSDRANTEAFF. In nucleotides, the CDR3 is TGTGCCAGCAGTTCGGACAGGGCGAACACTGAAGCTTTCTTT.

The rearrangement links TRBV27 to TRBJ2-6; 8 nucleotides match TRBD1. V shed 7 bases and J 0 bases; nucleotides not matched to a gene: 8. The CDR3 runs 17 residues. CDR1 MNHEY and CDR2 SMNVEV come from the germline V gene (reference sequence). DNA of the CDR3: TGTGCCAGCACCAAGACAGGGGCGGGCTCTGGGGCCAACGTCCTGACTTTC. This gives the protein CASTKTGAGSGANVLTF.

The chain couples TRBV29-1 to TRBJ2-3; D possibly matches TRBD1 or TRBD2 (5 bases each). CDR1 is SQVTM and CDR2 is ANQGSEA in the germline V gene. The CDR3 extends over 12 amino acids. Trimming shortened V by 3 bases and J by 9 bases, and 13 bases separated the two germline ends. CDR3 nucleotides: TGCAGCGTTGAGGCAGGGACGGAGACGCAGTATTTT. It encodes CSVEAGTETQYF.

This chain links TRBV29-1 with TRBJ2-4; D is unresolved. CDR1 and CDR2 (germline): SQVTM, ANQGSEA. The CDR3 covers 11 residues. With 1 base removed from V and 11 bases from J, the gap between germline ends came to 9 bases. CDR3 sequence (DNA): TGCAGCGTTGAAGTTGTGGGATTTCAGTACTTC. Translating gives CSVEVVGFQYF.

The chain joins TRBV5-1 to TRBJ1-5, with 10 bases matching TRBD1. Germline V gene data show CDR1 as SGHRS and CDR2 as YFSETQ. The ends lost 3 bases at V and 5 bases at J; junction bases unmatched: 2. There are 14 residues in the CDR3. CDR3 protein: CASSYGQGDQPQHF. CDR3 nucleotides: TGCGCCAGCAGCTACGGACAGGGGGATCAGCCCCAGCATTTT.

As regards this clone: Different DNA sequences within this sample yield the same CDR3. The chain combines TRBV5-1 with TRBJ2-3; D is uncertain. The CDR3 spans 11 residues. Germline values: CDR1 SGHRS, CDR2 YFSETQ. The V gene lost 5 bases and the J gene lost 3 bases, with 4 bases spanning the gap. This CDR3 reads CASRLTDTQYF. The DNA for the CDR3 is TGCGCCAGCAGGCTTACAGATACGCAGTATTTT.

The CDR3 nucleotides are TGTGCCAGCGGGGAGGGCGGCTATGGCTACACCTTC. It yields the protein CASGEGGYGYTF. The J gene is TRBJ1-2, the V gene TRBV6-5; no firm D call. From germline, CDR1 is MNHEY and CDR2 SVGAGI. Trimming shortened V by 8 bases and J by 4 bases, and 11 bases separated the two germline ends. CDR3 length: 12 amino acids.

The V call is TRBV6-5, the J call TRBJ1-4, with 10 bases identical to TRBD1. V lost 5 bases to trimming and J lost 3 bases; unmatched junction nucleotides: 3. This CDR3 spans 15 amino acids. Germline loops: CDR1 MNHEY, CDR2 SVGAGI. This chain's CDR3 is CASSADRGPNEKLFF. The CDR3 DNA reads as TGTGCCAGCAGTGCAGACAGGGGGCCTAATGAAAAACTGTTTTTT.

This chain connects TRBV5-1 to TRBJ2-7; TRBD2 is a possible D gene (6 bases). This CDR3 is 15 amino acids long. V lost 4 bases and J 3 bases, leaving 17 bases between the germline ends. Germline CDR1 and CDR2: SGHRS and YFSETQ. The CDR3 region has the DNA TGCGCCAGCAGCACCAATCCGGGACTGAGCTACGAGCAGTACTTC. This translates into CASSTNPGLSYEQYF.

The rearrangement uses TRBV28 and TRBJ2-7; no clear D. Germline V lookup: CDR1 MDHEN, CDR2 SYDVKM. This CDR3 comprises 14 residues. Trimming took off 7 bases at V and 3 bases at J, with 16 bases between the two ends. The CDR3 DNA is TGTGCCAGCAACCCGCCCCCCCCCAACTACGAGCAGTACTTC. Its translation: CASNPPPPNYEQYF.